This T cell receptor (beta chain) appears in the sequencing data of a study of cytomegalovirus exposure and HLA in healthy donors. Study conclusions and caveats: Later findings reportedly placed an Asian-associated ancestry cluster below the roughly 730-donor mean for N-insertions. TRBV6-2, TRBV6-3 and some other V segments were unresolvable in 87-base-pair reads.

Comment on this clone: Its target is unknown.

The study ran its PCR with 60 Vbeta and 13 Jbeta primers. Produced via immunoSEQ multiplex PCR; TCRdb's table is partial and in-frame only. The table shows about 72,000 clones, with 60% to 75% occurring only once. CDR1 and CDR2 from the germline V gene are LNHDA and SQIVND (reference sequence). V lost 7 bases and J lost 0, with 12 bases in between. The length of the CDR3 is 14 residues. The receptor was isolated from a man aged 35 to 55 in good health and CMV-seropositive. The gene calls are TRBV19 and TRBJ1-2; D not certain. Input material: PBMCs. CDR3 sequence: CASTPPGANYGYTF. DNA of the CDR3: TGTGCCAGTACCCCCCCAGGCGCTAACTATGGCTACACCTTC.